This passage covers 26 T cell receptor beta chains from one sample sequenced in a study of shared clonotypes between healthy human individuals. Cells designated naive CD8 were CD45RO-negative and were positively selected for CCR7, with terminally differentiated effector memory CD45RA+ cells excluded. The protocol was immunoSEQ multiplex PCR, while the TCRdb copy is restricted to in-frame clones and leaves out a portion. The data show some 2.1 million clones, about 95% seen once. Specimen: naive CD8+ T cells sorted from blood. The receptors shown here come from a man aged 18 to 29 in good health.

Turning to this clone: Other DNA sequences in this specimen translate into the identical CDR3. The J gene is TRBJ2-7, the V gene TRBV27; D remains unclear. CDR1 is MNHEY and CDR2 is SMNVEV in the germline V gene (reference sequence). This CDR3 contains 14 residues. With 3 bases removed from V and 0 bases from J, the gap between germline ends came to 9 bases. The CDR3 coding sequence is TGTGCCAGCAGTTTTGGCCGATCCTCCTACGAGCAGTACTTC. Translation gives CASSFGRSSYEQYF.

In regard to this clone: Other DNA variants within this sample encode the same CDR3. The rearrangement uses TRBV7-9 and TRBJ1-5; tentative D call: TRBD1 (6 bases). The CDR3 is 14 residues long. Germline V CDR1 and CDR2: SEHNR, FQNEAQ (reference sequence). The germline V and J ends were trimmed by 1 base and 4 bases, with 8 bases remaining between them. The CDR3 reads CASSLVDSNQPQHF. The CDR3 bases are TGTGCCAGCAGCTTAGTGGACAGTAATCAGCCCCAGCATTTT.

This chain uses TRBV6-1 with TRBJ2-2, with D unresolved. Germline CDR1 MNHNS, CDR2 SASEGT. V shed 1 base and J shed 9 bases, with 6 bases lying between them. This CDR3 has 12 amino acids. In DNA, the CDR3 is TGTGCCAGCAGTGAAGGTGTAAGGGAGCTGTTTTTT. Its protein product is CASSEGVRELFF.

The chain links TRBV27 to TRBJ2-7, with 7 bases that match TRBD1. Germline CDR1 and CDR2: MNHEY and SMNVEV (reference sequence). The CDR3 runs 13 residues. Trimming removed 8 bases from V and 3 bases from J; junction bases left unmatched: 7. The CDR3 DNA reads TGTGCCAGCGCCCCCGGGACAGACTACGAGCAGTACTTC. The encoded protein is CASAPGTDYEQYF.

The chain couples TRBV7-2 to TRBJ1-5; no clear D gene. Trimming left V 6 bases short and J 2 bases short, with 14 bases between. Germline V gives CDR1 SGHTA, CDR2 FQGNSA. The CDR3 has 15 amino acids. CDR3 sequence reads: CASRISLWGNQPQHF. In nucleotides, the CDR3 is TGTGCCAGCAGGATATCCCTTTGGGGCAATCAGCCCCAGCATTTT.

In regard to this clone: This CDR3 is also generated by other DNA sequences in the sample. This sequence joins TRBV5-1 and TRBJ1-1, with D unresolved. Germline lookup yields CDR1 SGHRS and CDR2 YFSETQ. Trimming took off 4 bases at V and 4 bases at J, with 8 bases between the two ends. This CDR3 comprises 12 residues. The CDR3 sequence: CASSGRGTEAFF. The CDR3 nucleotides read TGCGCCAGCAGCGGGCGAGGCACTGAAGCTTTCTTT.

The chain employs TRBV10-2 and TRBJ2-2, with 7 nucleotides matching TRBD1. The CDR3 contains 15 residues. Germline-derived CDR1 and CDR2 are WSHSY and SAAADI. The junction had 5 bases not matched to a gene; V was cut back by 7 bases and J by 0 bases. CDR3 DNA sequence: TGCGCCAGCACTATAGGACAGGCGAACACCGGGGAGCTGTTTTTT. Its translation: CASTIGQANTGELFF.

The CDR3 loop is CASSRWDRGEEQYF. CDR3 bases: TGTGCCAGCAGCCGCTGGGACAGGGGGGAAGAGCAGTACTTC. V gene TRBV5-4 combines with J gene TRBJ2-7; 11 nucleotides agree with TRBD1. Trimming took 4 bases from V and 7 from J; bases not matched to a gene: 7. The CDR3 sequence is 14 residues long. Looked up from germline, CDR1 is SGHNT and CDR2 is YYREEE (reference sequence). Full variable domain (outside the CDR3, taken from reference TRBV5-4 and TRBJ2-7): ETGVTQSPTHLIKTRGQQVTLRCSSQSGHNTVSWYQQALGQGPQFIFQYYREEENGRGNFPPRFSGLQFPNYSSELNVNALELDDSALYLCASSRWDRGEEQYFGPGTRLTVT.

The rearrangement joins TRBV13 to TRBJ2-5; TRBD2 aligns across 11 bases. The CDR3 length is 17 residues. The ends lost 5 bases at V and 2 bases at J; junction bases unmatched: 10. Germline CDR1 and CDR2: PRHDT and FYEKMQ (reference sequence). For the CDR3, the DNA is TGTGCCAGCAGCCCCCGGGAGCTAGCGGGGGGACAAGAGACCCAGTACTTC. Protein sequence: CASSPRELAGGQETQYF.

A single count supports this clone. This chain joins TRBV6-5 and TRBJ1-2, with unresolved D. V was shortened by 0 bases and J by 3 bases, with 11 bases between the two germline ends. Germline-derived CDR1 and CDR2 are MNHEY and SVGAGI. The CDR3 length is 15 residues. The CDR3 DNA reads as TGTGCCAGCAGTTACTCGAGTGAAGGCCACTATGGCTACACCTTC. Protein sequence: CASSYSSEGHYGYTF.

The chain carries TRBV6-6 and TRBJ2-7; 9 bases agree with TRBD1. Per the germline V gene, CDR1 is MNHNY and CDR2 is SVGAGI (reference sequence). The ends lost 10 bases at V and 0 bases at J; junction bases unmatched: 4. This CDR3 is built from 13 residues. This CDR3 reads CAIGTGSSYEQYF. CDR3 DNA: TGTGCCATAGGGACAGGGAGCTCCTACGAGCAGTACTTC.

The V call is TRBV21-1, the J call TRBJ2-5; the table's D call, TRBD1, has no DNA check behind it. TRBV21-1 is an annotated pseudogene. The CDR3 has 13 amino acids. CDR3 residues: CASSRTGVGTQYF. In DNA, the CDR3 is TGTGCCAGCAGCCGGACAGGTGTAGGGACCCAGTACTTC.

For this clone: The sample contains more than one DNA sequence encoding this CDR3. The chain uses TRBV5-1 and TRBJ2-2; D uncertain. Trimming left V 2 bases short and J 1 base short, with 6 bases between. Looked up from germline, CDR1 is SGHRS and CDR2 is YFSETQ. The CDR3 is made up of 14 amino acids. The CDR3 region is CASSLPGNTGELFF. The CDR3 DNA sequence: TGCGCCAGCAGCTTACCGGGGAACACCGGGGAGCTGTTTTTT.

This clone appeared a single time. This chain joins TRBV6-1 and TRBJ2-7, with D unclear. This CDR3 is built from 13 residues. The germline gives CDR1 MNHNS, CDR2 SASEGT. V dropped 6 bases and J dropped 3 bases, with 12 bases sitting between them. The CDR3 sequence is CASSETPIYEQYF. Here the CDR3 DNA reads TGTGCCAGCAGCGAAACCCCCATCTACGAGCAGTACTTC.

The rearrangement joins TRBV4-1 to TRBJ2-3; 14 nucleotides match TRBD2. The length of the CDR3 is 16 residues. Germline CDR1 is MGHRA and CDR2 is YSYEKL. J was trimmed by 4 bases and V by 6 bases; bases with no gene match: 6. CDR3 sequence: CASRQRLAGGADTQYF. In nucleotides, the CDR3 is TGCGCCAGCAGACAAAGACTAGCGGGAGGGGCAGATACGCAGTATTTT.

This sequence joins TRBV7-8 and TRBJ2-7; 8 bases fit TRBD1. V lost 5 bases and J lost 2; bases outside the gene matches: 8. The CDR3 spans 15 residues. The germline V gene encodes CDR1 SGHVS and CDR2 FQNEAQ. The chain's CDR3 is CASSPGQGPTYEQYF. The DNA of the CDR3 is TGTGCCAGCAGCCCAGGACAGGGACCTACCTACGAGCAGTACTTC.

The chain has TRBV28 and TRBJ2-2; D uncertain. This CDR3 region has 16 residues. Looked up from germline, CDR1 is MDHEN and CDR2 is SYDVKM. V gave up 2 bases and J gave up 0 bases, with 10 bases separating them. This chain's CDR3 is CASSLMAFANTGELFF. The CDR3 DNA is TGTGCCAGCAGTTTAATGGCCTTCGCGAACACCGGGGAGCTGTTTTTT.

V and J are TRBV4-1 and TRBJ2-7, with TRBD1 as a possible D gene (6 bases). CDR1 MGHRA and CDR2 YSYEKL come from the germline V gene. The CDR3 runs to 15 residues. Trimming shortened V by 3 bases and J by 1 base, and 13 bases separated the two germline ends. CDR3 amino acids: CASSQLTGQSYEQYF. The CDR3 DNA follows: TGCGCCAGCAGCCAGTTAACCGGACAGTCCTACGAGCAGTACTTC.

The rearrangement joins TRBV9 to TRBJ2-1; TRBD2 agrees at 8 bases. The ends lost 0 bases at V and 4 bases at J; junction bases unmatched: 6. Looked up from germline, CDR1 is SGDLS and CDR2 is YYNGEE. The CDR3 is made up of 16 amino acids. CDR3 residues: CASSVGGGGTYNEQFF. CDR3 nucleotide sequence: TGTGCCAGCAGCGTAGGAGGCGGGGGGACTTACAATGAGCAGTTCTTC. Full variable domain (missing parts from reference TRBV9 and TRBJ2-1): DSGVTQTPKHLITATGQRVTLRCSPRSGDLSVYWYQQSLDQGLQFLIQYYNGEERAKGNILERFSAQQFPDLHSELNLSSLELGDSALYFCASSVGGGGTYNEQFFGPGTRLTVL.

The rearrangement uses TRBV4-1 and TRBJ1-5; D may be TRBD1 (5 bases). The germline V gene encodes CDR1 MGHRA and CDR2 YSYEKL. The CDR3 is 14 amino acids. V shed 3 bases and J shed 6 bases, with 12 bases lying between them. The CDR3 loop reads CASSQTAGGQPQHF. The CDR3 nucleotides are TGCGCCAGCAGCCAGACAGCGGGGGGTCAGCCCCAGCATTTT.

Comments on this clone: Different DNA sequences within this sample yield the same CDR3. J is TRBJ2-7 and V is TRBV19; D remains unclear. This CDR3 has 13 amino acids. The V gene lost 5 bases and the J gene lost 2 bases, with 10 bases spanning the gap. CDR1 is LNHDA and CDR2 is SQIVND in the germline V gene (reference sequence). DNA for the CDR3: TGTGCCAGTAGTGTCGGGCTAACCTACGAGCAGTACTTC. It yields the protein CASSVGLTYEQYF.

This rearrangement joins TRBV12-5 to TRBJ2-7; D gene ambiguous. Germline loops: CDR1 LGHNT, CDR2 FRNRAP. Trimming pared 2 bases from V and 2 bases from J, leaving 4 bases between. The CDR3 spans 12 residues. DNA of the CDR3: TGTGCTAGTGGTTTGTGGACCTACGAGCAGTACTTC. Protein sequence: CASGLWTYEQYF. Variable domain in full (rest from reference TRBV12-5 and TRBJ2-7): DARVTQTPRHKVTEMGQEVTMRCQPILGHNTVFWYRQTMMQGLELLAYFRNRAPLDDSGMPKDRFSAEMPDATLATLKIQPSEPRDSAVYFCASGLWTYEQYFGPGTRLTVT.

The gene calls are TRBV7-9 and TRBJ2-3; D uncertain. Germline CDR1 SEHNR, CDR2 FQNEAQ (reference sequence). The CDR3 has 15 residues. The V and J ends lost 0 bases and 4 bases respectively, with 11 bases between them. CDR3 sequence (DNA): TGTGCCAGCAGCTTAGCGGTCGTTCTTTCAGATACGCAGTATTTT. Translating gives CASSLAVVLSDTQYF. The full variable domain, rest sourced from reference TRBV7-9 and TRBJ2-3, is DTGVSQNPRHKITKRGQNVTFRCDPISEHNRLYWYRQTLGQGPEFLTYFQNEAQLEKSRLLSDRFSAERPKGSFSTLEIQRTEQGDSAMYLCASSLAVVLSDTQYFGPGTRLTVL.

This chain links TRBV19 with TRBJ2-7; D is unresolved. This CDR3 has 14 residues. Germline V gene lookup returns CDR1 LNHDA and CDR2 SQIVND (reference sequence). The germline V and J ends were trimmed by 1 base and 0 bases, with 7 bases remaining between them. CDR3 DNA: TGTGCCAGTAGTATAGCGGCAGCCTCCTACGAGCAGTACTTC. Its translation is CASSIAAASYEQYF.

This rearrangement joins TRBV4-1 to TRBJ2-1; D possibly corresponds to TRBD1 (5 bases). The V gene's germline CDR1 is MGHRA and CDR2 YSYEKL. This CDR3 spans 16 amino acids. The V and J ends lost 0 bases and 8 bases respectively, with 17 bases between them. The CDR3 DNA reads TGCGCCAGCAGCCAAGATTGGGCAGGCCTCAGGGATGAGCAGTTCTTC. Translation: CASSQDWAGLRDEQFF.

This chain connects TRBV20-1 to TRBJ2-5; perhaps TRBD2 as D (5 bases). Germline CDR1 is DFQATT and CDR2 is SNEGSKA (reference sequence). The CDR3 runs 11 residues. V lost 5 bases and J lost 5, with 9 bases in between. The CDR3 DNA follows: TGCAGTGCTGGGAGTCAGGAGACCCAGTACTTC. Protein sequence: CSAGSQETQYF.